Listed here is a single T cell receptor (beta chain). No antigen is known for it. Germline CDR1 MNHNS, CDR2 SASEGT. The CDR3 contains 16 residues. The ends were cut back, 2 bases at V and 0 bases at J, with 11 bases in the middle. Libraries were prepared by immunoSEQ multiplex PCR; TCRdb keeps only in-frame clonotypes and omits some of them. The table includes 130,000 or so clones, about 85% detected once. The data are from a study of T cell responses to AZD1222 COVID-19 vaccine. Study conclusions and caveats: Unmutated variant regions are reportedly targeted by nearly half of spike-specific TCRs. Repertoires were collected only later (after the peak T cell response had occurred). At baseline, seropositivity was found in only a handful of AZD1222 recipients. Spike-specific TCR repertoires showed rising breadth and depth after two AZD1222 doses.

The receptor's source is an adult who received the AZD1222 COVID-19 vaccine. The chain carries TRBV6-1 and TRBJ1-3; D not certain. The specimen comprised peripheral blood, sampled 28 days after the second AZD1222 dose. The CDR3 region is CASSEYQPVSGNTIYF. In nucleotides, the CDR3 is TGTGCCAGCAGTGAATACCAGCCTGTCTCTGGAAACACCATATATTTT.